This T cell receptor (beta chain) was captured by sequencing in a study of spatial heterogeneity in lung cancer. Study at large: Samples were obtained from approximately 72 donors, all untreated early-stage non-small cell lung cancer patients. Where present, follow-up PBMC were sequenced a median of around 2 years after resection.

Stated time point: blood at routine non-recurrence follow-up after resection. From tumor, nontumor lung or frozen PBMC, whole RNA was taken unsorted for sequencing. A few counts support this clonotype. Between the trimmed V and J ends, which lost 3 bases and 6 bases, there was a span of 9 bases. This CDR3 has 13 residues. CDR1 and CDR2 from the germline V gene are LNHNV and YYDKDF (reference sequence). Each TCR cDNA molecule bore a unique molecular identifier. A single record per CDR3 protein comes from TCRdb applying MiXCR to the 5' RACE reads. This table has under 20,000 distinct CDR3 sequences, 9% to 10% appearing once.

This specimen consisted of PBMCs, obtained at follow-up. The clonotype was recovered from a female donor with early-stage non-small cell lung cancer. V usage is TRBV15 and J usage is TRBJ2-1; no clear D. The CDR3 loop is CATSSLWANEQFF. Here the CDR3 DNA reads TGTGCCACCAGCAGTTTATGGGCCAATGAGCAGTTCTTC.